This section outlines one TCR beta chain sequence together with its context. Its antigen is still unknown. Sequencing was at deep level. Here immunoSEQ multiplex PCR was the method, and the copy in TCRdb shows in-frame clones only, minus some. The sample holds around 440,000 clones, approximately 77% seen once. This entry belongs to a study of shared clonotypes between healthy human individuals. Caucasian adults living in Nashville, Tennessee, provided all samples. Findings and caveats of the study: Among donors, the sharing of clonotypes was expected to be influenced by sequencing depth. The donor pool, a small one, limited the genetic and exposure-history diversity represented.

The TCR originated in a woman between 40 and 55 years old in good health. Some clones in this sample may be carry-over from other donors' samples. Material: PBMCs.

This CDR3 reads CASSMVSGGGSDTQYF. The DNA of the CDR3 is TGTGCCAGTAGTATGGTGTCAGGGGGCGGGTCAGATACGCAGTATTTT. The V and J genes are TRBV19 and TRBJ2-3; the match to TRBD1 covers 8 bases. Germline CDR1 is LNHDA and CDR2 is SQIVND (reference sequence). Trimming took 3 bases from V and 4 from J; bases not matched to a gene: 9. The CDR3 contains 16 residues.